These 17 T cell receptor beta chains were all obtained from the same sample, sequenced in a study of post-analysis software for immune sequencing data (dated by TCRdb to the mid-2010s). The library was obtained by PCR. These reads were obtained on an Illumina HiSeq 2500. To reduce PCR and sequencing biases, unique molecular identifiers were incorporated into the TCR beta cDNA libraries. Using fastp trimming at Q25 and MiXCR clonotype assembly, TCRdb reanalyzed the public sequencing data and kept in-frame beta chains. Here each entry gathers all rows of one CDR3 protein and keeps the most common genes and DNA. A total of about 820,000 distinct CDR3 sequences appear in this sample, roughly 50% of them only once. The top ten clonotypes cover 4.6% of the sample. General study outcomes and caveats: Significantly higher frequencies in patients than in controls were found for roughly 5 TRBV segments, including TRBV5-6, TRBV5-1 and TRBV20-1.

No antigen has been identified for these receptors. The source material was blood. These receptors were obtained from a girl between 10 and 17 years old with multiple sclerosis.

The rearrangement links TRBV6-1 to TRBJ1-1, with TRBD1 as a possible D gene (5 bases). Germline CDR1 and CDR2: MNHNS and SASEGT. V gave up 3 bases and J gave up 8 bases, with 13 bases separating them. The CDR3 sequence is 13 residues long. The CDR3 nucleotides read TGTGCCAGCAGTGAGGTGGGTCGACAGGAAGCTTTCTTT. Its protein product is CASSEVGRQEAFF.

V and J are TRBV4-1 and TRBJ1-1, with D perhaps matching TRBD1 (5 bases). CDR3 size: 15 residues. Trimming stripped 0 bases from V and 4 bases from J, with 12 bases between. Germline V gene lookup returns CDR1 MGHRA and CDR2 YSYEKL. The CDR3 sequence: CASSQDRTFRTEAFF. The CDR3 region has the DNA TGCGCCAGCAGCCAAGATAGGACATTCCGCACTGAAGCTTTCTTT.

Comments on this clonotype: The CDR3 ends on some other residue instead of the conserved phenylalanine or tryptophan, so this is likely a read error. The CDR3 here is CASSPGTSGSNEQFL. In nucleotides, the CDR3 is TGTGCCAGCAGCCCCGGGACTAGCGGTTCCAATGAGCAGTTCTTA. This rearrangement joins TRBV7-3 to TRBJ2-1; 11 nucleotides agree with TRBD2. CDR3 size: 15 residues. With 5 bases clipped from V and 6 bases from J, the junction kept 6 bases outside the gene matches. Germline V gives CDR1 SGHTA, CDR2 FQGTGA.

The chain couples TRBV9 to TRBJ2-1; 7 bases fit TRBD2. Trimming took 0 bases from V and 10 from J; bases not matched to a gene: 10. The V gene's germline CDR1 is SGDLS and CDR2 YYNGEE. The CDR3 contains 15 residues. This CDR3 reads CASSVEWGRANEQFF. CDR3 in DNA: TGTGCCAGCAGCGTAGAATGGGGGAGGGCCAACGAGCAGTTCTTC. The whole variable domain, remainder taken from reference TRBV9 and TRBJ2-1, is DSGVTQTPKHLITATGQRVTLRCSPRSGDLSVYWYQQSLDQGLQFLIQYYNGEERAKGNILERFSAQQFPDLHSELNLSSLELGDSALYFCASSVEWGRANEQFFGPGTRLTVL.

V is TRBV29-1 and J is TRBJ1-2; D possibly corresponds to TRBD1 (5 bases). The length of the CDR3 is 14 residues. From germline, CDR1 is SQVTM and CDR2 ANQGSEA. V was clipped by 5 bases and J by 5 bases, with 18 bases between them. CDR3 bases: TGCAGCGTTCACCCCAAACAGGCCCCTTATGGCTACACCTTC. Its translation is CSVHPKQAPYGYTF.

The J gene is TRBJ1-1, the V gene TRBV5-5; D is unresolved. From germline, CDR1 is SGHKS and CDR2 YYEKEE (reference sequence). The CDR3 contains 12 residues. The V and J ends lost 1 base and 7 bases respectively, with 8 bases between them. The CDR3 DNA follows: TGTGCCAGCAGCTTGAACGGTGTTGAAGCTTTCTTT. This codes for CASSLNGVEAFF.

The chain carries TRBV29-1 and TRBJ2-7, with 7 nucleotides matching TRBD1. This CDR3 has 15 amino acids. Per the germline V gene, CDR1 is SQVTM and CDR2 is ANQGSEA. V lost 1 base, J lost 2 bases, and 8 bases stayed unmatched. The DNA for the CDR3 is TGCAGCGTTGAAGGGCTGGGCCAGGGGGCCTACGAGCAGTACTTC. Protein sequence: CSVEGLGQGAYEQYF.

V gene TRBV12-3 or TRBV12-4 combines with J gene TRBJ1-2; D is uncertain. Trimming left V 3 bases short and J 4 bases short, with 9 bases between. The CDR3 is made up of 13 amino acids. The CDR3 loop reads CASSLGSLYGYTF. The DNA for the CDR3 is TGTGCCAGCAGTTTGGGTAGTCTCTATGGCTACACCTTC.

CDR3: CASSPPGLAGDEQFF. CDR3 sequence (DNA): TGTGCCAGCAGCCCCCCGGGACTAGCGGGAGACGAGCAGTTCTTC. The chain recombines TRBV7-8 with TRBJ2-1; the match to TRBD2 covers 14 bases. J lost 10 bases, V lost 5 bases, and 7 bases had no gene match. Germline CDR1 SGHVS, CDR2 FQNEAQ. There are 15 residues in the CDR3.

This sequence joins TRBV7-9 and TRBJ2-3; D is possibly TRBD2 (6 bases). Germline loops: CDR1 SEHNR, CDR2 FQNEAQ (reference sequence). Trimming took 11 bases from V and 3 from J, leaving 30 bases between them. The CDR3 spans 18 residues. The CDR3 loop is CAASSWSPLGGGTDTQYF. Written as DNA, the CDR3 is TGTGCCGCATCGTCTTGGAGTCCTTTGGGCGGAGGGACAGATACGCAGTATTTT.

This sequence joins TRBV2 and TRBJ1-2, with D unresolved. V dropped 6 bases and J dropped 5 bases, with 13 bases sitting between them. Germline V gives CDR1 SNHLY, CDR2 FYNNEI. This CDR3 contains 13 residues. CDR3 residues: CASSVTPVYGYTF. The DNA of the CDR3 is TGTGCCAGCAGCGTGACTCCAGTATATGGCTACACCTTC. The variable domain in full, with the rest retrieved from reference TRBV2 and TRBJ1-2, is EPEVTQTPSHQVTQMGQEVILRCVPISNHLYFYWYRQILGQKVEFLVSFYNNEISEKSEIFDDQFSVERPDGSNFTLKIRSTKLEDSAMYFCASSVTPVYGYTFGSGTRLTVV.

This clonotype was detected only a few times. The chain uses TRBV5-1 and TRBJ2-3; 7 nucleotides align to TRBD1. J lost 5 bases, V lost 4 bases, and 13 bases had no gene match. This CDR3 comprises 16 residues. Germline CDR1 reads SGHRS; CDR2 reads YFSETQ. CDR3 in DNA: TGCGCCAGCAGCGCCAGACAGGGTATGGCGAGAGATACGCAGTATTTT. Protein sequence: CASSARQGMARDTQYF.

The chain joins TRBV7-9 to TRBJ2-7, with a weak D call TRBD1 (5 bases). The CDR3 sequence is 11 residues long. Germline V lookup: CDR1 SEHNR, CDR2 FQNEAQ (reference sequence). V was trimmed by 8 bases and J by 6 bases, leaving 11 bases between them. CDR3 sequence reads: CASGWGLEQYF. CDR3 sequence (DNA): TGTGCCAGCGGATGGGGCCTCGAGCAGTACTTC.

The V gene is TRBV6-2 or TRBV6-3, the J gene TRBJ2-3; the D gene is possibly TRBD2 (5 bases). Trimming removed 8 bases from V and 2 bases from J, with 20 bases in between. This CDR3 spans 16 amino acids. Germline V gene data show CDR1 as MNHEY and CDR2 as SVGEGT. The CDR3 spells CASSDSTGTSTDTQYF. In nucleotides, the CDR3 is TGTGCCAGCTCGGACTCAACCGGAACCTCCACAGATACGCAGTATTTT.

The CDR3 region is CASSEQGSSYNSPLHF. Here the CDR3 DNA reads TGTGCCAGCAGTGAACAAGGGAGCTCCTATAATTCACCCCTCCACTTT. V gene TRBV2 combines with J gene TRBJ1-6; D is uncertain. CDR3 length: 16 residues. Germline V gene data show CDR1 as SNHLY and CDR2 as FYNNEI. V dropped 2 bases and J dropped 0 bases, with 8 bases sitting between them.

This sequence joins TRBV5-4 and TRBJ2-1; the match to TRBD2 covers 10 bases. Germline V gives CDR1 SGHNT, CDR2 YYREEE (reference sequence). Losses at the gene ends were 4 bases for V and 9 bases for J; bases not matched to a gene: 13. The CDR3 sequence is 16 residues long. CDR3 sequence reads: CASSHSRTSGVPEQFF. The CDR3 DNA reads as TGTGCCAGCAGCCACTCTAGAACTAGCGGGGTCCCTGAGCAGTTCTTC.

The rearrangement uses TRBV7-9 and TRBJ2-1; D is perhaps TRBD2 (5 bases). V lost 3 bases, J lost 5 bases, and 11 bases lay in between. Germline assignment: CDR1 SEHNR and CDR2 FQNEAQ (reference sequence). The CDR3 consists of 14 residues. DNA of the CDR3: TGTGCCAGCAGCTTCTCTATCGGGGACAATGAGCAGTTCTTC. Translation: CASSFSIGDNEQFF.